This TCR beta chain is from a study of Ad26.COV2.S vaccination and SARS-CoV-2 variants. Study in general: Once, or twice with 56 days between doses, Ad26.COV2.S was given intramuscularly. Notes on the study in general: Comparability of non-spike TCR breadth was observed across vaccine and placebo recipients.

Turning to this clone: Its target is unknown.

Clones were sequenced by immunoSEQ multiplex PCR, and TCRdb holds only the in-frame ones, with some missing. The sample lists 300,000 to 350,000 clones, around four fifths occurring once. V lost 3 bases, J lost 3 bases, and 14 bases lay in between. The germline CDR1 and CDR2 sequences are SGDLS and YYNGEE. This CDR3 has 15 residues. Described treatment: 19 received Ad26.COV2.S at low or high dose, single or two shots; 5 received placebo; per-sample allocation not given. Specimen acquisition occurred on day 63 following the initial vaccine or placebo injection. An Ad26 vector expressing Wuhan-strain SARS-CoV-2 spike constituted the vaccine.

The V gene is TRBV9, the J gene TRBJ2-3, with D tentatively TRBD2 (7 bases). This sequence originates from a person aged 18-65 years who received the Ad26.COV2.S COVID-19 vaccine or a placebo. This material consisted of peripheral blood, taken in a trial of Ad26.COV2.S vaccine versus placebo. CDR3 DNA: TGTGCCAGCAGCGCGTGGGGGGGGCAAACAGATACGCAGTATTTT. Its translation: CASSAWGGQTDTQYF.